This T cell receptor (beta chain) was recovered during a study of Tregs in tolerant kidney transplant recipients. Trimming removed 0 bases at V and 5 bases at J, with 7 bases between. Per germline, CDR1 WNHNN and CDR2 SYGVQD (reference sequence). CDR3 length: 13 residues. The assay was immunoSEQ multiplex PCR, and TCRdb's table has in-frame clones only and misses some. The sample holds under 80,000 clones, 80% to 90% seen once. The clonotype originates from a human donor who received a combined kidney and bone marrow transplant. The sample here was Tregs from blood, taken before the transplant. The chain employs TRBV10-1 and TRBJ1-2; D remains ambiguous. CDR3 in amino acids: CASSESVTYGYTF. The CDR3 nucleotides are TGCGCCAGCAGTGAGTCCGTGACTTATGGCTACACCTTC.